These T cell receptor beta chains were read from a single sample in a study of technical replicates of blood from a handful of donors. Sequencing used immunoSEQ multiplex PCR; TCRdb keeps in-frame clones, though not all of them. The table records 55,000 to 60,000 clones, over 85% of them present only once. Material: PBMCs. The origin of the receptors is a human donor in good health. Some clones in this sample may be carry-over from other donors' samples. Both conserved end residues are part of each CDR3.

j_call,v_call,cdr3_aa
TRBJ2-7,TRBV10-2,CASRDLSGAYEQYF
TRBJ2-1,TRBV5-6,CASSQGTSRNEQFF
TRBJ1-2,TRBV7-9,CASSSGEGYGYTF
TRBJ2-1,TRBV5-1,CASSPSGAYNEQFF
TRBJ2-3,TRBV4-2,CASSQAFTDTQYF
TRBJ2-7,TRBV4-3,CASSQDGARGDEQYF
TRBJ1-5,TRBV5-4,CASTRAGKVSNQPQHF
TRBJ2-7,TRBV5-4,CASSFQGAWEQYF
TRBJ2-2,TRBV7-8,CASSQRGTGVPFTGELFF
TRBJ2-3,TRBV4-1,CASSQPVASGRNTQYF
TRBJ2-1,TRBV6-1,CASKAGSYNEQFF
TRBJ2-7,TRBV6-6,CASCLGGSYEQYF